These 8 T cell receptor beta chains share one sample of origin, sequenced in a study of cytomegalovirus exposure and HLA in healthy donors. The PCR was carried out with 60 Vbeta primers and 13 Jbeta primers. The assay was immunoSEQ multiplex PCR, and TCRdb's table has in-frame clones only and misses some. The profile shows more than 130,000 clones, around three quarters of them singletons. The sequenced sample consisted of PBMCs. Receptors were obtained from a man aged 35 to 55 in good health and CMV-seropositive.

The CDR3 coding sequence is TGTGCCAGCAGCTTGGAAGGGGTACTTGACTATGGCTACACCTTC. Protein sequence: CASSLEGVLDYGYTF. The chain links TRBV5-4 to TRBJ1-2; perhaps TRBD1 as D (5 bases). This CDR3 is built from 15 residues. The V end was cut by 0 bases, the J end by 3 bases, with 12 bases between. Germline CDR1 and CDR2: SGHNT and YYREEE (reference sequence).

The rearrangement joins TRBV5-1 to TRBJ2-1, with 8 bases identical to TRBD2. The CDR3 spans 16 residues. Germline assignment: CDR1 SGHRS and CDR2 YFSETQ. The V and J ends lost 4 bases and 2 bases, in that order; junction bases with no gene match: 8. The CDR3, as DNA: TGCGCCAGCAGCCCCCAAGCGGGAGTCACCTACAATGAGCAGTTCTTC. Amino acid sequence: CASSPQAGVTYNEQFF. Looking up the rest from reference TRBV5-1 and TRBJ2-1 gives the full variable domain: KAGVTQTPRYLIKTRGQQVTLSCSPISGHRSVSWYQQTPGQGLQFLFEYFSETQRNKGNFPGRFSGRQFSNSRSEMNVSTLELGDSALYLCASSPQAGVTYNEQFFGPGTRLTVL.

The CDR3 nucleotides are TGTGCCAGCAACGAGAGGGCGGACGAGCAGTACTTC. Encoded protein: CASNERADEQYF. V usage is TRBV28 and J usage is TRBJ2-7; D possibly corresponds to TRBD2 (5 bases). Germline V CDR1 and CDR2: MDHEN, SYDVKM. V was trimmed by 7 bases and J by 5 bases, leaving 12 bases between them. The length of the CDR3 is 12 residues.

The chain uses TRBV27 and TRBJ2-7, with TRBD1 matching 10 bases. The germline V gene encodes CDR1 MNHEY and CDR2 SMNVEV (reference sequence). V lost 3 bases to trimming and J lost 5 bases; unmatched junction nucleotides: 10. The CDR3 totals 16 residues. Written as DNA, the CDR3 is TGTGCCAGCAGTTTGACAGGGGGCTTCATATTTGACGAGCAGTACTTC. This codes for CASSLTGGFIFDEQYF.

The genes are TRBV30 and TRBJ1-2, with TRBD1 matching over 7 bases. Trimming at V came to 5 bases and at J to 4 bases, leaving 7 bases not matched to a gene. In germline, CDR1 is GTSNPN, CDR2 SVGIG (reference sequence). The CDR3 has 13 amino acids. This CDR3 is CAWGTAPIYGYTF. The DNA for the CDR3 is TGTGCCTGGGGGACAGCTCCGATCTATGGCTACACCTTC.

This clone was found many times. The V call is TRBV6-5, the J call TRBJ1-5; tentative D call: TRBD1 (5 bases). Germline CDR1 reads MNHEY; CDR2 reads SVGAGI. This CDR3 is 13 amino acids long. V lost 4 bases to trimming and J lost 9 bases, with 13 bases between them. The CDR3 nucleotides are TGTGCCAGCAGTTCTCAGGGCCAGGGGCCCCAGCATTTT. Amino acid sequence: CASSSQGQGPQHF.

The chain has TRBV6-5 and TRBJ2-3; D uncertain. The CDR3 is 13 amino acids. The germline V gene encodes CDR1 MNHEY and CDR2 SVGAGI. The V and J ends lost 2 bases and 5 bases respectively, with 8 bases between them. Here the CDR3 reads CASSYKPLDTQYF. The CDR3 nucleotides read TGTGCCAGCAGTTACAAGCCTTTAGATACGCAGTATTTT.

The chain employs TRBV4-1 and TRBJ2-3; D possibly corresponds to TRBD2 (5 bases). Germline V CDR1 and CDR2: MGHRA, YSYEKL. The CDR3 length is 15 residues. V lost 2 bases and J 3 bases, leaving 12 bases between the germline ends. CDR3 in amino acids: CASSQTFGVTDTQYF. Written as DNA, the CDR3 is TGCGCCAGCAGCCAAACCTTCGGGGTGACAGATACGCAGTATTTT.